This TCR beta chain comes out of a study of blood T cell repertoires in COVID-19. In germline, CDR1 is PRHDT, CDR2 FYEKMQ (reference sequence). V was pared by 3 bases and J by 7 bases, with 9 bases between. The CDR3 sequence is 12 residues long. Sequencing was performed with immunoSEQ multiplex PCR; in TCRdb, only in-frame clones are kept and a portion is missing. The sample holds 30,000 to 40,000 clones, over 75% seen once. The chain links TRBV13 to TRBJ1-1; D uncertain. The sequenced material came from peripheral blood. The sequence was obtained from a human donor in a cohort sampled during active COVID-19. In nucleotides, the CDR3 is TGTGCCAGCAGCTTCAGACGGGTTGAAGCTTTCTTT. This gives the protein CASSFRRVEAFF. Combining the CDR3 with reference TRBV13 and TRBJ1-1 gives the whole variable domain AAGVIQSPRHLIKEKRETATLKCYPIPRHDTVYWYQQGPGQDPQFLISFYEKMQSDKGSIPDRFSAQQFSDYHSELNMSSLELGDSALYFCASSFRRVEAFFGQGTRLTVV.